This paragraph covers one T cell receptor beta chain sequence. Its antigen is not identified. These data come from a study of CD8+ T cells in alopecia areata. Findings and caveats of the study: In lesional scalp, particularly from alopecia totalis/universalis, clonality was higher than in normal scalp.

The sample's treatment: oral pan-JAK inhibitor, 5-10 mg twice daily. V gave up 1 base and J gave up 6 bases; unmatched junction bases: 3. The CDR3 has 14 amino acids. In germline, CDR1 is SEHNR, CDR2 FQNEAQ (reference sequence). Extraction of RNA preceded its reverse transcription into cDNA, which served as the sequencing template. The data were produced by immunoSEQ multiplex PCR, yet TCRdb's version contains in-frame clones alone and is incomplete. Of 150,000 to 200,000 clones in the sample, 50% to 70% were seen once. V is TRBV7-9 and J is TRBJ1-5, with 7 nucleotides matching TRBD1. This receptor was taken from a human donor with alopecia areata. The source material was CD4+ T cells sorted from blood, sampled at week 4, from a patient treated with tofacitinib. Here the CDR3 DNA reads TGTGCCAGCAGCTTAGTCAGGGGGATTCAGCCCCAGCATTTT. As protein: CASSLVRGIQPQHF. Looking up the rest from reference TRBV7-9 and TRBJ1-5 gives the full variable domain: DTGVSQNPRHKITKRGQNVTFRCDPISEHNRLYWYRQTLGQGPEFLTYFQNEAQLEKSRLLSDRFSAERPKGSFSTLEIQRTEQGDSAMYLCASSLVRGIQPQHFGDGTRLSIL.